The 19 T cell receptor beta chains reported below all come from one sample, sequenced in a study of blood T cell repertoires in COVID-19. The data were produced by immunoSEQ multiplex PCR, yet TCRdb's version contains in-frame clones alone and is incomplete. The data show about 220,000 clones, with roughly 84% seen just once and around 3.3% held by the top ten. The sample was peripheral blood. Source of these receptors: a woman of 80 years or more with acute or convalescent COVID-19.

The chain recombines TRBV3-1 (or the pseudogene TRBV3-2) with TRBJ1-6, with D possibly being TRBD1 (5 bases). The CDR3 extends over 14 amino acids. Germline V lookup: CDR1 LGHDT, CDR2 YNNKEL (reference sequence). V shed 8 bases and J shed 9 bases, with 17 bases lying between them. The CDR3 spells CASQWSLGGSPLHF. CDR3 nucleotide sequence: TGTGCCAGCCAGTGGTCGTTGGGGGGTTCACCCCTCCACTTT.

The chain has TRBV7-9 and TRBJ2-5, with a weak D call TRBD1 (6 bases). In germline, CDR1 is SEHNR, CDR2 FQNEAQ (reference sequence). Deletions cut 5 bases from V and 0 bases from J, with 10 bases between. CDR3 length: 14 residues. The CDR3 DNA sequence: TGTGCCAGCAGCACACAGGGCCACCAAGAGACCCAGTACTTC. Translation gives CASSTQGHQETQYF.

The chain is built from TRBV7-8 and TRBJ1-1, with D perhaps TRBD1 (6 bases). The CDR3 runs to 14 residues. V was trimmed by 1 base and J by 7 bases, leaving 13 bases between them. Germline lookup yields CDR1 SGHVS and CDR2 FQNEAQ. This CDR3 reads CASSLGDRWNEAFF. CDR3 nucleotides: TGTGCCAGCAGCTTAGGAGACAGGTGGAATGAAGCTTTCTTT. Drawing the rest from reference TRBV7-8 and TRBJ1-1, the complete variable domain is GAGVSQSPRYKVAKRGQDVALRCDPISGHVSLFWYQQALGQGPEFLTYFQNEAQLDKSGLPSDRFFAERPEGSVSTLKIQRTQQEDSAVYLCASSLGDRWNEAFFGQGTRLTVV.

The gene calls are TRBV7-9 and TRBJ1-1; no firm D call. The CDR3 contains 13 residues. CDR1 is SEHNR and CDR2 is FQNEAQ in the germline V gene (reference sequence). V was clipped by 5 bases and J by 1 base, with 8 bases between them. Here the CDR3 reads CASSQDWNTEAFF. The DNA for the CDR3 is TGTGCCAGCAGCCAAGACTGGAACACTGAAGCTTTCTTT.

The chain links TRBV19 to TRBJ1-1; D is unclear. The CDR3 loop spans 15 amino acids. V was cut by 5 bases and J by 0 bases, with 13 bases left in between. From germline, CDR1 is LNHDA and CDR2 SQIVND (reference sequence). CDR3 loop: CASSETPGMNTEAFF. CDR3 bases: TGTGCCAGTAGTGAAACCCCGGGGATGAACACTGAAGCTTTCTTT.

The J gene is TRBJ1-2, the V gene TRBV6-5; 9 positions match TRBD1. Germline assignment: CDR1 MNHEY and CDR2 SVGAGI. The CDR3 is made up of 16 amino acids. Losses at the gene ends were 1 base for V and 4 bases for J; bases not matched to a gene: 7. The CDR3 sequence: CASSYLQTGQGYGYTF. The CDR3 coding sequence is TGTGCCAGCAGTTACTTGCAAACGGGACAGGGCTATGGCTACACCTTC.

This chain joins TRBV12-3 or TRBV12-4 and TRBJ2-5, with a tentative D call TRBD1 (5 bases). V was pared by 10 bases and J by 2 bases, with 14 bases between. The CDR3 is 13 amino acids. The CDR3 loop is CATATVNQETQYF. The CDR3 coding sequence is TGTGCCACCGCGACAGTTAATCAAGAGACCCAGTACTTC.

The chain employs TRBV19 and TRBJ1-5, with TRBD1 identical over 9 bases. This CDR3 has 17 residues. Germline V CDR1 and CDR2: LNHDA, SQIVND (reference sequence). The ends lost 6 bases at V and 3 bases at J; junction bases unmatched: 12. The CDR3 spells CASRWSRGQGSNQPQHF. CDR3 nucleotides: TGTGCCAGTAGATGGTCCCGGGGACAGGGTTCCAATCAGCCCCAGCATTTT.

V is TRBV19 and J is TRBJ1-5; TRBD1 agrees at 10 bases. From germline, CDR1 is LNHDA and CDR2 SQIVND (reference sequence). V shed 7 bases, J shed 3 bases, and the junction held 9 bases outside the gene matches. The CDR3 contains 16 residues. CDR3 nucleotide sequence: TGTGCCAGTACCCCGCGGGACAGGGGTGACAATCAGCCCCAGCATTTT. This gives the protein CASTPRDRGDNQPQHF.

The chain has TRBV4-1 and TRBJ1-2, with D perhaps matching TRBD1 (5 bases). Germline V gene lookup returns CDR1 MGHRA and CDR2 YSYEKL. Between the trimmed V and J ends, which lost 3 bases and 12 bases, there was a span of 17 bases. The CDR3 loop spans 13 amino acids. Here the CDR3 reads CASSQGGDGRHTF. CDR3 DNA: TGCGCCAGCAGCCAGGGGGGGGACGGTCGACACACCTTC.

The chain joins TRBV5-5 to TRBJ2-7; possibly TRBD1 for D (5 bases). CDR3 length: 13 residues. Trimming removed 1 base from V and 2 bases from J, with 7 bases in between. Germline V CDR1 and CDR2: SGHKS, YYEKEE (reference sequence). The CDR3 region is CASSLLQAYEQYF. In DNA form, the CDR3 reads TGTGCCAGCAGCTTGTTACAGGCCTACGAGCAGTACTTC.

This chain uses TRBV5-1 with TRBJ2-1; 10 bases fit TRBD2. From germline, CDR1 is SGHRS and CDR2 YFSETQ. CDR3 length equals 14 residues. Losses at the gene ends were 5 bases for V and 5 bases for J; bases not matched to a gene: 4. CDR3 protein: CASRGLARDNEQFF. The CDR3 nucleotides read TGCGCCAGCAGGGGACTAGCGAGAGACAATGAGCAGTTCTTC.

V gene TRBV6-2 or TRBV6-3 combines with J gene TRBJ1-1; the match to TRBD1 covers 9 bases. The V gene end was trimmed by 3 bases and the J gene end by 0 bases; junction bases not matched to a gene: 8. The CDR3 is 17 amino acids. Germline-derived CDR1 and CDR2 are MNHEY and SVGEGT. The DNA for the CDR3 is TGTGCCAGCAGTTATAGAGAGGACAGGGGCATGAACACTGAAGCTTTCTTT. It translates to CASSYREDRGMNTEAFF.

The rearrangement joins TRBV21-1 to TRBJ2-7; whether TRBD2, the table's D call, matches the DNA was not checked. TRBV21-1 is a listed pseudogene. The CDR3 is 17 residues long. The CDR3 protein is CASSKHPSGVWTYEQYF. In nucleotides, the CDR3 is TGTGCCAGCAGCAAACATCCTAGCGGGGTGTGGACCTACGAGCAGTACTTC.

CDR3 DNA: TGTGCCAGCAGTGTCGGTGGGGCCCCGTTCTTC. This encodes CASSVGGAPFF. This chain connects TRBV2 to TRBJ2-1, with TRBD1 as a possible D gene (5 bases). CDR3 length: 11 amino acids. Germline CDR1 and CDR2: SNHLY and FYNNEI. Between the trimmed V and J ends, which lost 4 bases and 15 bases, there was a span of 13 bases.

V gene TRBV6-6 combines with J gene TRBJ1-5; possible D gene TRBD1, 6 bases. V was shortened by 3 bases and J by 7 bases, with 16 bases between the two germline ends. CDR1 MNHNY and CDR2 SVGAGI come from the germline V gene (reference sequence). The CDR3 sequence is 15 residues long. CDR3 loop: CASSYRRPGEQPQHF. The DNA for the CDR3 is TGTGCCAGCAGTTATAGGCGGCCAGGGGAACAGCCCCAGCATTTT.

As regards this clone: Other DNA sequences in this sample translate to the same CDR3. This rearrangement joins TRBV5-4 to TRBJ2-1; maybe TRBD1 (5 bases). Germline lookup yields CDR1 SGHNT and CDR2 YYREEE (reference sequence). The CDR3 has 13 amino acids. V shed 2 bases and J shed 4 bases, with 7 bases lying between them. CDR3 residues: CASSLDSYNEQFF. The CDR3 DNA reads TGTGCCAGCAGCTTAGACAGTTACAATGAGCAGTTCTTC.

J is TRBJ1-1 and V is TRBV7-9; 7 bases are a match to TRBD1. V trimming: 4 bases; J trimming: 5 bases; junction bases outside the gene matches: 10. Germline CDR1 SEHNR, CDR2 FQNEAQ (reference sequence). The CDR3 length is 15 residues. CDR3 loop: CASSSRGGRRTEAFF. DNA of the CDR3: TGTGCCAGCAGCTCAAGAGGGGGCAGGAGAACTGAAGCTTTCTTT.

The chain links TRBV4-3 to TRBJ2-2; D is perhaps TRBD1 (6 bases). CDR1 and CDR2 (germline): LGHNA, YSLEER. CDR3 length equals 16 residues. The germline V and J ends were trimmed by 0 bases and 2 bases, with 10 bases remaining between them. The chain's CDR3 is CASSQEAGVNTGELFF. The CDR3 DNA reads as TGCGCCAGCAGCCAAGAAGCAGGGGTTAACACCGGGGAGCTGTTTTTT.